The 22 T cell receptor beta chains listed next were all sequenced from one sample in a study of CD8 T cells in Susac syndrome. Random hexamers were used to reverse transcribe an amount of roughly 0.45 to 1 ug RNA. TCRdb ran MiXCR on the immunoSEQ multiplex PCR reads and lists one entry per CDR3 protein. The sample lists around 130,000 distinct CDR3 sequences, 75% to 90% occurring once. The sequencing input was CD8+ T cells from PBMCs. These receptors all stem from a human donor with multiple sclerosis.

The rearrangement uses TRBV20-1 and TRBJ1-6; 12 positions match TRBD1. Trimming took 5 bases from V and 3 from J; bases not matched to a gene: 8. The length of the CDR3 is 17 residues. Germline values: CDR1 DFQATT, CDR2 SNEGSKA (reference sequence). For the CDR3, the DNA is TGCAGTGCTGGAAGCGGGACAGGGGGCCTCTATAATTCACCCCTCCACTTT. It translates to CSAGSGTGGLYNSPLHF.

The rearrangement links TRBV6-2 or TRBV6-3 to TRBJ1-5, with D possibly matching TRBD1 (5 bases). The V end lost 7 bases, the J end lost 6 bases, and 19 bases lay between the germline ends. CDR3 length: 15 residues. Per germline, CDR1 MNHEY and CDR2 SVGEGT. The CDR3 coding sequence is TGTGCCAGCACCACTCGGGACGCCGGACGTCAGCCCCAGCATTTT. It translates to CASTTRDAGRQPQHF.

V is TRBV4-3 and J is TRBJ1-4, with 9 bases lining up with TRBD1. J gave up 4 bases and V 4 bases, and 4 bases lay outside the gene matches. Germline CDR1 reads LGHNA; CDR2 reads YSLEER. This CDR3 comprises 15 residues. The chain's CDR3 is CASSRLTGGNEKLFF. As DNA, the CDR3 is TGCGCCAGCAGCCGATTGACAGGGGGTAATGAAAAACTGTTTTTT.

This chain uses TRBV4-2 with TRBJ2-3; D tentatively fits TRBD1 or TRBD2 (5 bases each). Germline CDR1 is LGHNA and CDR2 is YNFKEQ. Trimming took off 0 bases at V and 2 bases at J, with 9 bases between the two ends. The CDR3 sequence is 15 residues long. DNA of the CDR3: TGTGCCAGCAGCCAAGACACCGGGACCACAGATACGCAGTATTTT. As protein: CASSQDTGTTDTQYF.

J is TRBJ2-2 and V is TRBV7-6, with D hard to call. Trimming removed 4 bases at V and 4 bases at J, with 16 bases between. CDR3 length equals 16 residues. The germline CDR1 and CDR2 sequences are SGHVS and FNYEAQ. The CDR3 reads CASSSSVKPLTGELFF. The CDR3 DNA reads TGTGCCAGCAGCTCGTCGGTAAAACCTCTCACCGGGGAGCTGTTTTTT.

The J gene is TRBJ2-5, the V gene TRBV28; D is perhaps TRBD1 (6 bases). Trimming took 4 bases from V and 2 from J, leaving 17 bases between them. Germline CDR1 is MDHEN and CDR2 is SYDVKM. The CDR3 runs 16 residues. The CDR3 sequence: CASSSLSTGWQETQYF. The CDR3 DNA sequence: TGTGCCAGCAGTTCACTCTCCACAGGGTGGCAAGAGACCCAGTACTTC.

Only a few counts were recorded for this clonotype. The chain recombines TRBV7-6 with TRBJ1-3; D is unresolved. Trimming took 2 bases from V and 4 from J, leaving 6 bases between them. The CDR3 has 13 residues. Germline V CDR1 and CDR2: SGHVS, FNYEAQ. CDR3 sequence: CASSLQDGNTIYF. In DNA form, the CDR3 reads TGTGCCAGCAGCTTACAAGACGGAAACACCATATATTTT.

This clonotype was seen just once. This chain joins TRBV5-5 and TRBJ1-5; D is unclear. Germline-derived CDR1 and CDR2 are SGHKS and YYEKEE (reference sequence). V was shortened by 0 bases and J by 9 bases, with 10 bases between the two germline ends. CDR3 length equals 13 residues. CDR3 protein: CASSLGRWRPQHF. CDR3 nucleotide sequence: TGTGCCAGCAGCTTGGGACGTTGGCGGCCCCAGCATTTT.

The chain has TRBV5-1 and TRBJ1-2; no clear D. This CDR3 comprises 13 residues. Trimming removed 7 bases at V and 4 bases at J, with 14 bases between. CDR1 SGHRS and CDR2 YFSETQ come from the germline V gene. CDR3 in DNA: TGCGCCAGCCGCACACGGTCGGTCTATGGCTACACCTTC. It yields the protein CASRTRSVYGYTF. Looking up the rest from reference TRBV5-1 and TRBJ1-2 gives the full variable domain: KAGVTQTPRYLIKTRGQQVTLSCSPISGHRSVSWYQQTPGQGLQFLFEYFSETQRNKGNFPGRFSGRQFSNSRSEMNVSTLELGDSALYLCASRTRSVYGYTFGSGTRLTVV.

This sequence joins TRBV18 and TRBJ1-2; no clear D gene. The V end lost 4 bases, the J end lost 4 bases, and 16 bases lay between the germline ends. CDR1 KGHSH and CDR2 LQKENI come from the germline V gene. The CDR3 has 15 residues. CDR3 protein: CASSRLVSAPYGYTF. The CDR3 DNA reads as TGTGCCAGCTCACGTCTAGTGTCAGCTCCCTATGGCTACACCTTC.

The chain joins TRBV5-6 to TRBJ1-2; D remains unclear. The CDR3 has 14 amino acids. Trimming shortened V by 0 bases and J by 4 bases, and 10 bases separated the two germline ends. Germline CDR1 is SGHDT and CDR2 is YYEEEE. The CDR3 sequence: CASSLGQDVYGYTF. As DNA, the CDR3 is TGTGCCAGCAGCTTGGGGCAGGACGTCTATGGCTACACCTTC.

The gene calls are TRBV7-9 and TRBJ2-1, with TRBD2 matching over 7 bases. Per the germline V gene, CDR1 is SEHNR and CDR2 is FQNEAQ (reference sequence). The CDR3 is made up of 11 amino acids. The junction had 3 bases not matched to a gene; V was cut back by 4 bases and J by 12 bases. Written as DNA, the CDR3 is TGTGCCAGCAGCTCTAGCGGTTGGCAGTTCTTC. It specifies CASSSSGWQFF.

The genes are TRBV5-1 and TRBJ2-1; D possibly corresponds to TRBD2 (6 bases). Looked up from germline, CDR1 is SGHRS and CDR2 is YFSETQ. The V end was cut by 0 bases, the J end by 2 bases, with 9 bases between. CDR3 length: 15 residues. The CDR3 DNA is TGCGCCAGCAGCTTGGCGCGGGGAACCTACAATGAGCAGTTCTTC. Its protein is CASSLARGTYNEQFF. Variable domain in full (rest from reference TRBV5-1 and TRBJ2-1): KAGVTQTPRYLIKTRGQQVTLSCSPISGHRSVSWYQQTPGQGLQFLFEYFSETQRNKGNFPGRFSGRQFSNSRSEMNVSTLELGDSALYLCASSLARGTYNEQFFGPGTRLTVL.

The CDR3 sequence is CASSLTGDYGYTF. CDR3 bases: TGTGCCAGCAGTTTGACAGGGGACTATGGCTACACCTTC. This chain links TRBV27 with TRBJ1-2; 8 bases match TRBD1. This CDR3 is 13 amino acids long. V dropped 3 bases and J dropped 3; count of bases not matched to a gene: 0. CDR1 MNHEY and CDR2 SMNVEV come from the germline V gene (reference sequence).

This chain connects TRBV30 to TRBJ1-5, with D tentatively TRBD1 (6 bases). V was clipped by 3 bases and J by 3 bases, with 9 bases between them. The CDR3 covers 13 residues. The V gene's germline CDR1 is GTSNPN and CDR2 SVGIG (reference sequence). CDR3 in amino acids: CAWSPGDNQPQHF. The CDR3 DNA reads TGTGCCTGGAGCCCAGGGGACAATCAGCCCCAGCATTTT.

V gene TRBV30 combines with J gene TRBJ1-1, with a weak D call TRBD1 (6 bases). Trimming cost V 2 bases and J 5 bases, with 12 bases left between them. From germline, CDR1 is GTSNPN and CDR2 SVGIG (reference sequence). CDR3 length equals 13 residues. CDR3 region: CAWSKGVWTEAFF. CDR3 bases: TGTGCCTGGAGTAAGGGGGTTTGGACTGAAGCTTTCTTT.

This clonotype was recorded a few times. The chain is built from TRBV6-2 or TRBV6-3 and TRBJ1-2, with a possible D match to TRBD1 (6 bases). Per the germline V gene, CDR1 is MNHEY and CDR2 is SVGEGT. Trimming removed 2 bases from V and 8 bases from J, with 18 bases in between. This CDR3 is built from 15 residues. The CDR3 loop is CASSYRGWDTNGYTF. The CDR3 DNA sequence: TGTGCCAGCAGTTACCGCGGATGGGACACCAACGGCTACACCTTC.

This chain joins TRBV14 and TRBJ2-2, with D tentatively TRBD2 (6 bases). CDR3 length equals 15 residues. Trimming removed 3 bases at V and 3 bases at J, with 11 bases between. CDR1 and CDR2 from the germline V gene are SGHDN and FVKESK. The DNA for the CDR3 is TGTGCCAGCAGCCAGATAGGGACTTACACCGGGGAGCTGTTTTTT. The encoded protein is CASSQIGTYTGELFF.

The chain employs TRBV27 and TRBJ2-7, with 10 positions matching TRBD1. V lost 4 bases to trimming and J lost 9 bases; unmatched junction nucleotides: 6. The CDR3 is made up of 13 amino acids. CDR1 MNHEY and CDR2 SMNVEV come from the germline V gene (reference sequence). The CDR3 reads CASSSGQGTVQYF. In nucleotides, the CDR3 is TGTGCCAGCAGTTCGGGACAGGGGACGGTGCAGTACTTC.

The V call is TRBV13, the J call TRBJ1-4; TRBD1 might be the D (6 bases). The CDR3 is 14 residues long. Germline V gene lookup returns CDR1 PRHDT and CDR2 FYEKMQ (reference sequence). The germline V and J ends were trimmed by 3 bases and 6 bases, with 11 bases remaining between them. The CDR3 sequence is CASSFRQEDEKLFF. CDR3 nucleotide sequence: TGTGCCAGCAGCTTTCGACAGGAGGATGAAAAACTGTTTTTT.

The genes are TRBV19 and TRBJ2-3, with a possible D match to TRBD1 (5 bases). V gave up 1 base and J gave up 5 bases, with 13 bases separating them. The CDR3 has 15 amino acids. Per the germline V gene, CDR1 is LNHDA and CDR2 is SQIVND (reference sequence). In nucleotides, the CDR3 is TGTGCCAGTAGTATAGCCTCAGGGAATGTAGATACGCAGTATTTT. Its protein is CASSIASGNVDTQYF.

CDR3 region: CASSIGGELREKLFF. The CDR3 coding sequence is TGTGCCAGTAGTATAGGAGGCGAGTTACGAGAAAAACTGTTTTTT. The rearrangement links TRBV19 to TRBJ1-4; D uncertain. The germline gives CDR1 LNHDA, CDR2 SQIVND (reference sequence). The CDR3 spans 15 residues. Trimming cost V 1 base and J 8 bases, with 14 bases left between them.